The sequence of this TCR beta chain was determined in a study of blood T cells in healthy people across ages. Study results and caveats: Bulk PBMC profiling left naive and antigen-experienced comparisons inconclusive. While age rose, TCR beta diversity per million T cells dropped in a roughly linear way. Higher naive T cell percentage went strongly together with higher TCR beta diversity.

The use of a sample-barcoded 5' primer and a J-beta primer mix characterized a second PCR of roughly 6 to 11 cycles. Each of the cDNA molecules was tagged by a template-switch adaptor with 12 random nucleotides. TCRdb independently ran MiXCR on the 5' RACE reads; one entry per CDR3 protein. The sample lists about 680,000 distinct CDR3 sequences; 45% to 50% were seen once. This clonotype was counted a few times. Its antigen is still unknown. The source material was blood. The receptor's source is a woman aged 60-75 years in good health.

For the CDR3, the DNA is TGTGCCAGCAGCCAAGATTGGGCACCTTACGAGCAGTACTTC. It is translated as CASSQDWAPYEQYF. The chain joins TRBV3-1 to TRBJ2-5; D is undetermined. Judging by the DNA end, TRBJ2-7 fits better; the J call may be wrong. In germline, CDR1 is LGHDT, CDR2 YNNKEL (reference sequence). This CDR3 comprises 14 residues.